The 18 T cell receptor beta chains below all came from one sample that was sequenced in a study of early T cells in non-severe SARS-CoV-2 infection. TCRdb independently ran MiXCR on the 5' RACE reads; one entry per CDR3 protein. The sample lists tens of thousands of distinct CDR3 sequences, approximately 6.1% seen once, with around 12% in the top ten. Sequencing was done on a sample of whole blood. The source is an adult who was a healthcare worker with PCR-confirmed SARS-CoV-2 infection or an uninfected control (not recorded which).

The chain is built from TRBV27 and TRBJ2-7, with 9 bases identical to TRBD1. CDR3 length equals 14 residues. The V segment lost 6 bases and the J segment 4 bases; nucleotides outside the gene matches: 7. Germline V gene data show CDR1 as MNHEY and CDR2 as SMNVEV (reference sequence). CDR3 in amino acids: CASSRRDRVYEQYF. The CDR3 nucleotides read TGTGCCAGCAGCCGCCGGGACAGGGTGTACGAGCAGTACTTC.

This clonotype was seen at least ten times. The chain is built from TRBV11-2 and TRBJ2-1; D assignment may be TRBD1 or TRBD2 (7 bases each). Trimming stripped 4 bases from V and 6 bases from J, with 16 bases between. Germline CDR1 is SGHAT and CDR2 is FQNNGV. This CDR3 contains 15 residues. The CDR3 nucleotides are TGTGCCAGCAGCTCGCAGGGGGGGGCCCCCAATGAGCAGTTCTTC. Residues: CASSSQGGAPNEQFF.

At least ten counts were recorded for this clonotype. V usage is TRBV11-2 and J usage is TRBJ1-4, with a weak D call TRBD1 (5 bases). The germline V gene encodes CDR1 SGHAT and CDR2 FQNNGV. This CDR3 contains 14 residues. Between the trimmed V and J ends, which lost 0 bases and 8 bases, there was a span of 10 bases. The CDR3 sequence is CASSLERGGEKLFF. The CDR3 bases are TGTGCCAGCAGCTTAGAAAGGGGTGGAGAAAAACTGTTTTTT.

This clonotype showed up many times. Here the CDR3 reads CASSYLPRGGVGGNNEQFF. The CDR3 nucleotides read TGTGCCAGCAGCTACCTCCCGCGAGGAGGGGTAGGGGGAAACAATGAGCAGTTCTTC. The genes are TRBV11-3 and TRBJ2-1; D might be TRBD1 or TRBD2, each matching 6 bases. The V end was cut by 4 bases, the J end by 5 bases, with 27 bases between. Per the germline V gene, CDR1 is SGHNT and CDR2 is YENEEA. The CDR3 contains 19 residues.

To note about this clonotype: The CDR3 ends on some other residue instead of the conserved phenylalanine or tryptophan, so this is likely a read error. J is TRBJ2-7 and V is TRBV28, with D perhaps matching TRBD1 (6 bases). Germline loops: CDR1 MDHEN, CDR2 SYDVKM. Trimming pared 4 bases from V and 4 bases from J, leaving 17 bases between. The CDR3 is 15 amino acids. The CDR3 is CASSSHGDTGYEQYL. The CDR3 DNA is TGTGCCAGCAGTTCCCATGGGGACACCGGTTACGAGCAGTACTTA.

This clonotype was counted many times. The chain combines TRBV7-3 with TRBJ2-1; TRBD1 might be the D (6 bases). CDR3 length equals 12 residues. CDR1 SGHTA and CDR2 FQGTGA come from the germline V gene. V shed 0 bases and J shed 9 bases, with 6 bases lying between them. The CDR3 nucleotides read TGTGCCAGCAGCTTAACGGGGGCTGAGCAGTTCTTC. Encoded protein: CASSLTGAEQFF.

The chain carries TRBV5-5 and TRBJ2-6; D not certain. CDR1 SGHKS and CDR2 YYEKEE come from the germline V gene (reference sequence). V was shortened by 1 base and J by 3 bases, with 11 bases between the two germline ends. The CDR3 totals 16 residues. The CDR3 nucleotides read TGTGCCAGCAGCTTGTTTTTAGTGGTTGGGGCCAACGTCCTGACTTTC. This encodes CASSLFLVVGANVLTF.

This rearrangement joins TRBV4-1 to TRBJ2-7; D perhaps matches TRBD1 (6 bases). Germline V gene data show CDR1 as MGHRA and CDR2 as YSYEKL. Between the trimmed V and J ends, which lost 2 bases and 7 bases, there was a span of 12 bases. The CDR3 extends over 13 amino acids. The CDR3 region is CASSQITGYEQYF. The CDR3 region has the DNA TGCGCCAGCAGCCAAATAACAGGGTATGAGCAGTACTTC.

This clonotype was seen many times. The rearrangement joins TRBV7-2 to TRBJ2-7; a possible D gene is TRBD2 (5 bases). Looked up from germline, CDR1 is SGHTA and CDR2 is FQGNSA. Trimming shortened V by 1 base and J by 4 bases, and 11 bases separated the two germline ends. The CDR3 runs 14 residues. The DNA for the CDR3 is TGTGCCAGCAGCTTAGGTTCGGGGTTATACGAGCAGTACTTC. The encoded protein is CASSLGSGLYEQYF. The variable domain in full, with the rest retrieved from reference TRBV7-2 and TRBJ2-7, is GAGVSQSPSNKVTEKGKDVELRCDPISGHTALYWYRQSLGQGLEFLIYFQGNSAPDKSGLPSDRFSAERTGGSVSTLTIQRTQQEDSAVYLCASSLGSGLYEQYFGPGTRLTVT.

V gene TRBV28 combines with J gene TRBJ1-4; unclear D gene. Germline lookup yields CDR1 MDHEN and CDR2 SYDVKM. This CDR3 comprises 15 residues. V gave up 4 bases and J gave up 8 bases, with 17 bases separating them. CDR3 DNA sequence: TGTGCCAGCAGTTCCCCCACGAGCGGATGGGAAAAACTGTTTTTT. Translated, it gives CASSSPTSGWEKLFF.

There are a few counts of this clonotype. V and J are TRBV12-3 or TRBV12-4 and TRBJ2-3, with D unresolved. The CDR3 length is 12 residues. The V and J ends lost 0 bases and 7 bases respectively, with 5 bases between them. The chain's CDR3 is CASSLASNTQYF. DNA for the CDR3: TGTGCCAGCAGTTTAGCTTCCAATACGCAGTATTTT.

This clonotype was found many times. This chain connects TRBV29-1 to TRBJ2-3; 7 bases are a match to TRBD1. Germline V gives CDR1 SQVTM, CDR2 ANQGSEA. V gave up 7 bases and J gave up 4 bases; unmatched junction bases: 8. The CDR3 spans 13 residues. The CDR3 spells CSAVIGGADTQYF. CDR3 DNA: TGCAGCGCCGTAATAGGGGGCGCAGATACGCAGTATTTT.

The chain employs TRBV28 and TRBJ2-7, with 8 bases identical to TRBD1. The J segment lost 4 bases and the V segment lost 7 bases, leaving 9 bases of the junction unmatched. The germline gives CDR1 MDHEN, CDR2 SYDVKM. The CDR3 has 14 amino acids. CDR3 region: CASKGETGVYEQYF. The CDR3 DNA sequence: TGTGCCAGCAAAGGGGAGACAGGGGTTTACGAGCAGTACTTC.

This clonotype was counted at least ten times. CDR3 region: CASSSRGVRTGELFF. The CDR3 region has the DNA TGTGCCAGCAGTTCCCGGGGGGTGAGGACCGGGGAGCTGTTTTTT. The V and J genes are TRBV6-5 and TRBJ2-2; 7 bases agree with TRBD2. CDR3 length: 15 amino acids. Looked up from germline, CDR1 is MNHEY and CDR2 is SVGAGI. With 4 bases clipped from V and 5 bases from J, the junction kept 7 bases outside the gene matches.

This clonotype was found many times. This chain uses TRBV7-2 with TRBJ2-7; the D is unclear. CDR1 is SGHTA and CDR2 is FQGNSA in the germline V gene. The CDR3 has 13 residues. Trimming shortened V by 4 bases and J by 2 bases, and 9 bases separated the two germline ends. CDR3 residues: CASSYRRAYEQYF. DNA of the CDR3: TGTGCCAGCAGCTACCGACGGGCCTACGAGCAGTACTTC.

At least ten counts were recorded for this clonotype. The genes are TRBV16 and TRBJ1-6, with 8 bases matching TRBD1. V gave up 4 bases and J gave up 8 bases; unmatched junction bases: 10. CDR1 is KGHSY, CDR2 FQNENV, per germline. The CDR3 extends over 16 amino acids. The CDR3 sequence: CASSPAQGAGDSPLHF. The CDR3, as DNA: TGTGCCAGCAGCCCCGCGCAGGGGGCGGGTGATTCACCCCTCCACTTT.

The chain couples TRBV12-3 or TRBV12-4 to TRBJ1-2; no reliable D call. The CDR3 loop spans 12 amino acids. V shed 2 bases and J shed 8 bases, with 9 bases lying between them. The CDR3 DNA reads as TGTGCCAGCAGTTTAATGGGAACCGGCTACACCTTC. Encoded protein: CASSLMGTGYTF.

Only a few counts were recorded for this clonotype. The rearrangement joins TRBV5-6 to TRBJ2-3; D gene uncertain. The length of the CDR3 is 13 residues. CDR1 is SGHDT, CDR2 YYEEEE, per germline. V was clipped by 1 base and J by 1 base, with 4 bases between them. CDR3 loop: CASSLKGTDTQYF. The CDR3 nucleotides are TGTGCCAGCAGCTTGAAGGGCACAGATACGCAGTATTTT.